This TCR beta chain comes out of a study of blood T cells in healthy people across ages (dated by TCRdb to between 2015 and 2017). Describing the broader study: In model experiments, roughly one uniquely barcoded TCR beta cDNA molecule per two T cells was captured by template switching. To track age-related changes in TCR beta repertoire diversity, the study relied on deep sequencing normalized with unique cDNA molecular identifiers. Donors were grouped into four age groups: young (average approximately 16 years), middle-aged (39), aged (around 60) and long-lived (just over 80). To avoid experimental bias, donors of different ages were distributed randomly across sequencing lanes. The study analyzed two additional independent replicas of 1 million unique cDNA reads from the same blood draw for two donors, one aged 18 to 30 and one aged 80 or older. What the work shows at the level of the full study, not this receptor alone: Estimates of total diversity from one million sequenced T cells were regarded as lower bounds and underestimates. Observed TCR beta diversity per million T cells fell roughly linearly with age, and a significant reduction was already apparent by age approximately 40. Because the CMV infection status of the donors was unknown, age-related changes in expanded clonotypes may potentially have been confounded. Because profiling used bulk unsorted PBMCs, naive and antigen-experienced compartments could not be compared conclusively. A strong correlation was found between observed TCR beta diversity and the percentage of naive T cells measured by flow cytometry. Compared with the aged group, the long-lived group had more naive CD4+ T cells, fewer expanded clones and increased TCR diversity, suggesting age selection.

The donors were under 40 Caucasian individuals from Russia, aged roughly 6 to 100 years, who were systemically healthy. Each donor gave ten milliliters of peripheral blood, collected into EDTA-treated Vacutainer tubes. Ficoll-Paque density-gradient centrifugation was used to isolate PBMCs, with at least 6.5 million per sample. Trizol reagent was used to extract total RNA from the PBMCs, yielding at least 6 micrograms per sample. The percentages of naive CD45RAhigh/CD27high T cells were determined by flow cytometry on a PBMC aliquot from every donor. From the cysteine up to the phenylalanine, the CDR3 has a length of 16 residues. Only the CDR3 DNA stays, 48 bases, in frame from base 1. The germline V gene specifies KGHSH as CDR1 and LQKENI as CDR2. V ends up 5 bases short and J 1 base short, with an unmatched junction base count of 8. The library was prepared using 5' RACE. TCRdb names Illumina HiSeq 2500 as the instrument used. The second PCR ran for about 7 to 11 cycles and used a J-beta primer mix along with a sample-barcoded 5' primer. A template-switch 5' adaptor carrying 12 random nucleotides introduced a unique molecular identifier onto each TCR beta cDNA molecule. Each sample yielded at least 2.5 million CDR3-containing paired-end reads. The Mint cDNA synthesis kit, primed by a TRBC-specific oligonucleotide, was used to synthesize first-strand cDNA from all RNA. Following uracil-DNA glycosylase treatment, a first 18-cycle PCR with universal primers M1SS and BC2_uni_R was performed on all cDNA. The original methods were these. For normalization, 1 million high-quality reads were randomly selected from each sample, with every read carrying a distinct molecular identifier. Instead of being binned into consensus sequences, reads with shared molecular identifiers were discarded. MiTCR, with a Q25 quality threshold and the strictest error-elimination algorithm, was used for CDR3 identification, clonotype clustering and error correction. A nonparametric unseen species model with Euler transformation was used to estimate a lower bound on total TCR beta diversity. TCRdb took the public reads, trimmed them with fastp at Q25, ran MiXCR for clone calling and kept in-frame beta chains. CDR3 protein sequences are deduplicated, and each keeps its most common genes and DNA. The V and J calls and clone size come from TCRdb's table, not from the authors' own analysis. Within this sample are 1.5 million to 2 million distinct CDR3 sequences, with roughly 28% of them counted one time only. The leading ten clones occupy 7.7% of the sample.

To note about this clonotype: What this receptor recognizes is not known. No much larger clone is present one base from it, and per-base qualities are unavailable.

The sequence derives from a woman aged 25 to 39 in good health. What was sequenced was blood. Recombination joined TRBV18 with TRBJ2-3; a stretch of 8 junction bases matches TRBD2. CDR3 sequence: CASSTGAGAGTDTQYF. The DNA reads TGTGCCAGCTCAACGGGAGCGGGAGCTGGCACAGATACGCAGTATTTT.